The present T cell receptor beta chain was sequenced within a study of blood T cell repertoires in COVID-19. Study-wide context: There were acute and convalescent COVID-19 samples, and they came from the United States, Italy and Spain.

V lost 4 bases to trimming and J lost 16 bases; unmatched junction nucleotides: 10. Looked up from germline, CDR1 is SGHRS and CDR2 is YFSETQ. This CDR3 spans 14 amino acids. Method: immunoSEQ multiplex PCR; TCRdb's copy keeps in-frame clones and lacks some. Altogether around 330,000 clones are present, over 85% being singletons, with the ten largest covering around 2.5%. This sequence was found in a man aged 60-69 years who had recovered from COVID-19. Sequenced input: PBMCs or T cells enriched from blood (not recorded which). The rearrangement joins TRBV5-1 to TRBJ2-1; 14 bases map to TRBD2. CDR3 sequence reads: CASSPSGTSGSKFF. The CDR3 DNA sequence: TGCGCCAGCAGCCCCTCCGGGACTAGCGGGAGTAAATTCTTC.